The rows below give T cell receptor beta chains drawn from one sample of a study of CD8 T cells in Susac syndrome. MiXCR, applied by TCRdb to the immunoSEQ multiplex PCR reads, yields one record per CDR3 protein. There are 100,000 to 150,000 distinct CDR3 sequences in the sample; around 96% occur only once, and about 0.2% lies in the top ten. The specimen was CD8+ T cells from PBMCs. These receptors were collected from a human donor with Susac syndrome. Both conserved end residues are part of each CDR3. D genes are given only for firm matches. For some rows the clone size is stated as once, few or many, or as a class when expanded; others skip it.

d_call	clone_size	v_call	j_call	cdr3_aa	cdr3_nt
NA	NA	TRBV20-1	TRBJ1-1	CSARPGGTEAFF	TGCAGTGCTAGGCCTGGAGGCACTGAAGCTTTCTTT
NA	once	TRBV9	TRBJ2-5	CASSVGTAVQETQYF	TGTGCCAGCAGCGTAGGTACGGCGGTCCAAGAGACCCAGTACTTC
TRBD1	once	TRBV2	TRBJ1-1	CASSELNRDSEMNTEAFF	TGTGCCAGCAGTGAACTTAACCGGGACAGTGAGATGAACACTGAAGCTTTCTTT
NA	NA	TRBV14	TRBJ2-7	CASSQEGGVAYEQYF	TGTGCCAGCAGCCAGGAAGGAGGGGTGGCCTACGAGCAGTACTTC
NA	NA	TRBV29-1	TRBJ1-4	CSVETGGDEKLFF	TGCAGCGTTGAAACGGGGGGTGATGAAAAACTGTTTTTT
TRBD2	NA	TRBV18	TRBJ2-5	CASSPLAGNQETQYF	TGTGCCAGCTCACCACTAGCGGGGAACCAAGAGACCCAGTACTTC
TRBD2	NA	TRBV6-4	TRBJ2-1	CASSEAGGHHNEQFF	TGTGCCAGCAGTGAGGCGGGAGGGCACCACAATGAGCAGTTCTTC
NA	once	TRBV4-2	TRBJ2-2	CASSPSAGEIGDTGELFF	TGTGCCAGCAGCCCATCGGCCGGGGAGATCGGGGACACCGGGGAGCTGTTTTTT
TRBD1	NA	TRBV19	TRBJ2-1	CASSITGGPRNEQFF	TGTGCCAGTAGTATCACAGGGGGCCCGAGGAATGAGCAGTTCTTC
NA	NA	TRBV5-6	TRBJ1-5	CASSLGTGIGQPQHF	TGTGCCAGCAGCTTGGGCACAGGGATTGGTCAGCCCCAGCATTTT
TRBD1	NA	TRBV29-1	TRBJ1-2	CSVRGQGLYGYTF	TGCAGCGTTCGGGGACAGGGTCTATATGGCTACACCTTC
NA	NA	TRBV7-2	TRBJ1-1	CASSPYGWSGVPEAFF	TGTGCCAGCAGCCCATACGGTTGGTCAGGGGTCCCTGAAGCTTTCTTT
TRBD2	NA	TRBV6-6	TRBJ2-7	CASSTGTMTYEQYF	TGTGCCAGCAGCACCGGGACTATGACCTACGAGCAGTACTTC
TRBD1	NA	TRBV30	TRBJ2-7	CAWTGGRMGYEQYF	TGTGCCTGGACAGGGGGTCGAATGGGCTACGAGCAGTACTTC
NA	NA	TRBV20-1	TRBJ2-5	CSARARSQETQYF	TGCAGTGCTAGAGCCCGGAGTCAAGAGACCCAGTACTTC
NA	NA	TRBV7-3	TRBJ2-1	CASSLDSYNEQFF	TGTGCCAGCAGCTTGGATTCCTACAATGAGCAGTTCTTC
NA	NA	TRBV27	TRBJ2-5	CASSLVSGGSQGAQYF	TGTGCCAGCAGTTTAGTCAGCGGGGGCTCACAGGGGGCCCAGTACTTC
NA	NA	TRBV14	TRBJ2-5	CASSQSGETQYF	TGTGCCAGCAGCCAGTCGGGGGAGACCCAGTACTTC
NA	NA	TRBV12-3/TRBV12-4	TRBJ2-1	CASSSWEDNEQFF	TGTGCCAGCAGTTCATGGGAGGACAATGAGCAGTTCTTC
TRBD1	NA	TRBV9	TRBJ1-2	CASSTWTGGYTF	TGTGCCAGCAGCACGTGGACAGGTGGCTACACCTTC
NA	NA	TRBV28	TRBJ2-7	CASARHLYEQYF	TGTGCCAGCGCGCGGCATCTCTACGAGCAGTACTTC
NA	NA	TRBV4-2	TRBJ2-2	CASSQEVSGWNTGELFF	TGTGCCAGCAGCCAAGAAGTGTCAGGGTGGAACACCGGGGAGCTGTTTTTT
NA	NA	TRBV25-1	TRBJ1-1	CASRAGFTEAFF	TGTGCCAGCCGTGCCGGGTTCACTGAAGCTTTCTTT
NA	NA	TRBV2	TRBJ2-7	CASSEGVRHEQYF	TGTGCCAGCAGTGAAGGGGTTCGCCACGAGCAGTACTTC
TRBD1	NA	TRBV11-1	TRBJ2-3	CASSQGTGETDTQYF	TGTGCGTCTTCCCAGGGGACAGGGGAGACAGATACGCAGTATTTT
TRBD1	NA	TRBV5-1	TRBJ2-1	CASSLSLGQGWDEQFF	TGCGCCAGCAGCTTGAGCTTAGGACAGGGTTGGGATGAGCAGTTCTTC
TRBD1	NA	TRBV7-4	TRBJ1-5	CASSFDGGQGSIQPQHF	TGTGCCAGCAGCTTCGACGGGGGACAGGGGTCGATTCAGCCCCAGCATTTT
TRBD2	NA	TRBV4-3	TRBJ2-1	CASSQDLGLAEYNEQFF	TGCGCCAGCAGCCAAGATCTGGGACTAGCGGAGTACAATGAGCAGTTCTTC
NA	NA	TRBV14	TRBJ1-1	CASSPVPNQAFF	TGTGCCAGCAGCCCCGTGCCTAACCAGGCTTTCTTT
NA	NA	TRBV30	TRBJ1-2	CAWSVVGDADGYTF	TGTGCCTGGAGTGTCGTAGGAGATGCCGATGGCTACACCTTC